A single sample gave rise to the 29 T cell receptor beta chains below, sequenced in a study of blood T cell repertoires in COVID-19. Produced via immunoSEQ multiplex PCR; TCRdb's table is partial and in-frame only. The profile covers over 120,000 clones, with roughly 87% appearing a single time and 0.95% taken by the ten largest. Sample: peripheral blood. The source is a woman aged 45-59 years with acute or convalescent COVID-19.

The chain carries TRBV30 and TRBJ1-2; the D gene is possibly TRBD1 (6 bases). Germline values: CDR1 GTSNPN, CDR2 SVGIG (reference sequence). Trimming left V 0 bases short and J 5 bases short, with 16 bases between. The CDR3 is 15 amino acids. CDR3 protein: CAWSVPGTQFYGYTF. CDR3 sequence (DNA): TGTGCCTGGAGTGTACCCGGGACACAGTTTTATGGCTACACCTTC.

The chain links TRBV5-1 to TRBJ2-7; D may be TRBD1 (6 bases). This CDR3 has 13 residues. Deletions cut 3 bases from V and 2 bases from J, with 9 bases between. Per germline, CDR1 SGHRS and CDR2 YFSETQ. This chain's CDR3 is CASSSGDTYEQYF. CDR3 nucleotide sequence: TGCGCCAGCAGCTCAGGGGATACCTACGAGCAGTACTTC.

The rearrangement joins TRBV7-9 to TRBJ1-1; D is undetermined. The CDR3 spans 13 residues. Germline loops: CDR1 SEHNR, CDR2 FQNEAQ (reference sequence). Trimming removed 1 base from V and 0 bases from J, with 3 bases in between. CDR3 DNA: TGTGCCAGCAGCTTAGATATGAACACTGAAGCTTTCTTT. Its protein product is CASSLDMNTEAFF.

This chain uses TRBV7-8 with TRBJ2-2; 13 bases fit TRBD2. CDR1 is SGHVS and CDR2 is FQNEAQ in the germline V gene. This CDR3 comprises 19 residues. J lost 1 base, V lost 5 bases, and 10 bases had no gene match. This CDR3 is CASSPGLAGVNLNTGELFF. CDR3 sequence (DNA): TGTGCCAGCAGCCCCGGACTAGCGGGAGTGAACCTGAACACCGGGGAGCTGTTTTTT.

The rearrangement joins TRBV11-3 to TRBJ2-3; 9 bases align to TRBD2. V trimming: 1 base; J trimming: 4 bases; junction bases outside the gene matches: 3. The CDR3 totals 15 residues. The V gene's germline CDR1 is SGHNT and CDR2 YENEEA. CDR3 sequence (DNA): TGTGCCAGCAGCTTAGGCGGGGGGGCCCCAGATACGCAGTATTTT. As protein: CASSLGGGAPDTQYF.

The V and J genes are TRBV29-1 and TRBJ2-7, with a weak D call TRBD1 (6 bases). The germline CDR1 and CDR2 sequences are SQVTM and ANQGSEA. The CDR3 has 12 residues. Trimming removed 6 bases from V and 2 bases from J, with 11 bases in between. The CDR3 nucleotides are TGCAGCGTAGACGGGACACCCTACGAGCAGTACTTC. It codes for CSVDGTPYEQYF.

The chain combines TRBV6-4 with TRBJ2-3; 13 bases agree with TRBD2. The CDR3 consists of 16 residues. The germline CDR1 and CDR2 sequences are MRHNA and SNTAGT. The trim removed 2 bases at V and 2 bases at J, leaving 1 base unmatched. CDR3: CASSDGLAGATDTQYF. The CDR3 nucleotides are TGTGCCAGCAGTGACGGACTAGCGGGAGCCACAGATACGCAGTATTTT.

The chain employs TRBV5-1 and TRBJ2-2, with a weak D call TRBD2 (5 bases). This CDR3 has 15 amino acids. Germline loops: CDR1 SGHRS, CDR2 YFSETQ. V lost 1 base and J lost 12, with 19 bases in between. CDR3 in DNA: TGCGCCAGCAGCTTGTCTTCGTCAGACCGGGGAAAGCTGTTTTTT. Translation gives CASSLSSSDRGKLFF.

V gene TRBV24-1 combines with J gene TRBJ2-1, with D possibly matching TRBD2 (6 bases). Per germline, CDR1 KGHDR and CDR2 SFDVKD. Trimming removed 3 bases at V and 0 bases at J, with 14 bases between. CDR3 size: 17 residues. The CDR3 loop reads CATSDPKRASSYNEQFF. CDR3 DNA: TGTGCCACCAGTGATCCTAAGCGGGCCAGCTCCTACAATGAGCAGTTCTTC.

V is TRBV24-1 and J is TRBJ2-1; D is perhaps TRBD2 (5 bases). This CDR3 region has 15 residues. The V and J ends lost 3 bases and 4 bases respectively, with 12 bases between them. Germline V lookup: CDR1 KGHDR, CDR2 SFDVKD. The CDR3 bases are TGTGCCACCAGTGATCTGGACTCCTTTTACAATGAGCAGTTCTTC. Its translation: CATSDLDSFYNEQFF.

The chain employs TRBV30 and TRBJ2-3, with 7 bases lining up with TRBD2. The J segment lost 6 bases and the V segment lost 3 bases, leaving 12 bases of the junction unmatched. Germline V CDR1 and CDR2: GTSNPN, SVGIG (reference sequence). This CDR3 is 15 amino acids long. The CDR3 sequence is CAWRRREGLGDTQYF. Here the CDR3 DNA reads TGTGCCTGGAGAAGGAGGGAGGGCCTTGGGGATACGCAGTATTTT.

This clone is a singleton in its sample. The rearrangement joins TRBV9 to TRBJ1-3; TRBD1 agrees at 7 bases. The V gene's germline CDR1 is SGDLS and CDR2 YYNGEE. The ends lost 4 bases at V and 2 bases at J; junction bases unmatched: 9. This CDR3 spans 16 amino acids. CDR3 DNA: TGTGCCAGCAGCCCCTACCCGACAGGGACTGGAAACACCATATATTTT. It codes for CASSPYPTGTGNTIYF.

The rearrangement links TRBV6-5 to TRBJ1-1; no clear D. The CDR3 contains 13 residues. Germline values: CDR1 MNHEY, CDR2 SVGAGI. The germline V and J ends were trimmed by 6 bases and 5 bases, with 13 bases remaining between them. The DNA of the CDR3 is TGTGCCAGCAGCCTGGGTAGAGGAACTGAAGCTTTCTTT. Protein product: CASSLGRGTEAFF.

The chain employs TRBV5-4 and TRBJ2-2; tentative D call: TRBD1 (5 bases). V lost 5 bases, J lost 4 bases, and 9 bases lay in between. CDR1 SGHNT and CDR2 YYREEE come from the germline V gene (reference sequence). The CDR3 contains 13 residues. The CDR3 is CASRAGSTGELFF. Written as DNA, the CDR3 is TGTGCCAGCAGAGCAGGGTCCACCGGGGAGCTGTTTTTT.

The rearrangement uses TRBV30 and TRBJ2-5; D is ambiguous. This CDR3 has 14 residues. Germline CDR1 reads GTSNPN; CDR2 reads SVGIG (reference sequence). V was trimmed by 1 base and J by 2 bases, leaving 11 bases between them. For the CDR3, the DNA is TGTGCCTGGAGTGACAGAACAGTACAAGAGACCCAGTACTTC. Protein: CAWSDRTVQETQYF.

The chain combines TRBV6-1 with TRBJ1-2; D possibly corresponds to TRBD1 (6 bases). V was trimmed by 0 bases and J by 5 bases, leaving 13 bases between them. The CDR3 extends over 15 amino acids. Germline loops: CDR1 MNHNS, CDR2 SASEGT. The chain's CDR3 is CASSEALGAQYGYTF. CDR3 nucleotides: TGTGCCAGCAGTGAAGCCCTGGGGGCACAGTATGGCTACACCTTC.

This chain uses TRBV10-1 with TRBJ2-3, with 7 bases lining up with TRBD2. Germline V CDR1 and CDR2: WNHNN, SYGVQD (reference sequence). Unmatched junction bases numbered 7, after V lost 8 bases and J lost 2 bases. The CDR3 loop spans 14 amino acids. The CDR3 reads CASAPSGLTDTQYF. For the CDR3, the DNA is TGCGCCAGCGCCCCTAGCGGCCTCACAGATACGCAGTATTTT.

The chain recombines TRBV19 with TRBJ2-2; a weak D match, TRBD1 (8 bases). Germline V gene sequence: CDR1 LNHDA, CDR2 SQIVND (reference sequence). The CDR3 sequence is 17 residues long. Trimming removed 3 bases at V and 2 bases at J, with 16 bases between. CDR3 sequence reads: CASSMRTGRVNTGELFF. In nucleotides, the CDR3 is TGTGCCAGTAGTATGCGGACAGGGAGGGTTAACACCGGGGAGCTGTTTTTT.

The V call is TRBV11-2, the J call TRBJ1-2; D possibly corresponds to TRBD1 (5 bases). Trimming shortened V by 4 bases and J by 6 bases, and 12 bases separated the two germline ends. The CDR3 sequence is 13 residues long. Looked up from germline, CDR1 is SGHAT and CDR2 is FQNNGV. CDR3 loop: CASSSRVRDGYTF. CDR3 DNA: TGTGCCAGCAGCTCCAGGGTTAGGGATGGCTACACCTTC.

This chain joins TRBV6-5 and TRBJ2-7; TRBD2 agrees at 8 bases. The CDR3 sequence is 13 residues long. The V gene end was trimmed by 6 bases and the J gene end by 5 bases; junction bases not matched to a gene: 6. Germline-derived CDR1 and CDR2 are MNHEY and SVGAGI. CDR3 in DNA: TGTGCCAGCAGACAAGCGGGAGAACACGAGCAGTACTTC. This sequence encodes CASRQAGEHEQYF.

The chain is built from TRBV7-3 and TRBJ2-6; 10 bases fit TRBD1. The CDR3 runs 18 residues. V lost 1 base to trimming and J lost 0 bases; unmatched junction nucleotides: 3. The germline CDR1 and CDR2 sequences are SGHTA and FQGTGA. This CDR3 is CASSLRGQGLSGANVLTF. The CDR3 DNA sequence: TGTGCCAGCAGCTTAAGGGGACAGGGGCTCTCTGGGGCCAACGTCCTGACTTTC.

The chain joins TRBV27 to TRBJ2-1; the match to TRBD1 covers 10 bases. The V gene end was trimmed by 3 bases and the J gene end by 8 bases; junction bases not matched to a gene: 7. This CDR3 region has 15 residues. Germline values: CDR1 MNHEY, CDR2 SMNVEV (reference sequence). The CDR3 DNA reads TGTGCCAGCAGTTTCCGGGACAGGGGTTCTGATGAGCAGTTCTTC. Translated, it gives CASSFRDRGSDEQFF.

This clone was counted between two and nine times. V and J are TRBV3-1 (or the pseudogene TRBV3-2) and TRBJ1-6, with D hard to call. The length of the CDR3 is 14 residues. Germline loops: CDR1 LGHDT, CDR2 YNNKEL (reference sequence). V was clipped by 5 bases and J by 7 bases, with 12 bases between them. CDR3 sequence: CASSEGQENSPLHF. The CDR3 DNA follows: TGTGCCAGCAGCGAGGGTCAGGAAAATTCACCCCTCCACTTT.

J is TRBJ1-2 and V is TRBV29-1; maybe TRBD1 (5 bases). In germline, CDR1 is SQVTM, CDR2 ANQGSEA. Trimming shortened V by 3 bases and J by 0 bases, and 8 bases separated the two germline ends. The CDR3 extends over 13 amino acids. The CDR3 loop reads CSVDSGPNYGYTF. DNA of the CDR3: TGCAGCGTTGACTCAGGGCCTAACTATGGCTACACCTTC.

The V gene is TRBV19, the J gene TRBJ2-7; 14 nucleotides line up with TRBD2. The CDR3 consists of 18 residues. V dropped 5 bases and J dropped 1; count of bases not matched to a gene: 10. Looked up from germline, CDR1 is LNHDA and CDR2 is SQIVND (reference sequence). The CDR3 bases are TGTGCCAGTAGTTCTCCGGGACTAGCGGGAGCGGGATCCTACGAGCAGTACTTC. Protein sequence: CASSSPGLAGAGSYEQYF.

The chain carries TRBV11-2 and TRBJ1-2; 9 bases match TRBD1. CDR3 length equals 16 residues. Germline lookup yields CDR1 SGHAT and CDR2 FQNNGV. Trimming took 1 base from V and 2 from J; bases not matched to a gene: 5. In DNA form, the CDR3 reads TGTGCCAGCAGCTTAGTCGGGACAGGGCTGAACTATGGCTACACCTTC. Translated, it gives CASSLVGTGLNYGYTF.

The V call is TRBV18, the J call TRBJ1-6; a possible D gene is TRBD1 (6 bases). The CDR3 covers 15 residues. Per the germline V gene, CDR1 is KGHSH and CDR2 is LQKENI. The V and J ends lost 1 base and 5 bases respectively, with 9 bases between them. The CDR3 loop is CASSPLRDNNSPLHF. The DNA for the CDR3 is TGTGCCAGCTCACCACTCCGGGACAATAATTCACCCCTCCACTTT.

The gene calls are TRBV19 and TRBJ1-1; D is perhaps TRBD1 (5 bases). CDR1 is LNHDA, CDR2 SQIVND, per germline (reference sequence). V lost 7 bases to trimming and J lost 1 base, with 13 bases between them. This CDR3 is 14 amino acids long. In DNA form, the CDR3 reads TGTGCCAGTAAAGCGGGCAGGGCGAACACTGAAGCTTTCTTT. This translates into CASKAGRANTEAFF.

V usage is TRBV5-1 and J usage is TRBJ2-7; 9 positions agree with TRBD1. The CDR3 length is 16 residues. The germline V gene has CDR1 SGHRS and CDR2 YFSETQ. V shed 2 bases, J shed 4 bases, and the junction held 10 bases outside the gene matches. The CDR3 DNA sequence: TGCGCCAGCAGCTTAACCGGGACAGGGTCACTTTACGAGCAGTACTTC. Its translation: CASSLTGTGSLYEQYF.